This T cell receptor (beta chain) is from a study of beta chain features in type 1 diabetes. Study-wide points: Equally in patients and controls, shorter templates might have been favored by PCR. Any role of HLA type in TCRB rearrangement remained unresolved here. Researchers reported that naive, central memory and Treg TCRB repertoires appeared more similar in patients than in healthy donors.

As to this clone: What it binds is unknown.

What was sequenced were expressed TCRB transcripts, since all of the isolated RNA had been reverse transcribed. Clones were sequenced by immunoSEQ multiplex PCR, and TCRdb holds only the in-frame ones, with some missing. The sample carries more than 300,000 clones, about 16% recorded once. Germline V gene data show CDR1 as SGHRS and CDR2 as YFSETQ. This CDR3 is 12 amino acids long. V shed 0 bases and J shed 4 bases, with 4 bases lying between them. This chain uses TRBV5-1 with TRBJ1-2; D gene uncertain. The sequenced sample was naive CD4+ T cells from blood. This receptor was taken from a woman aged 18-35 years in good health. The CDR3 region is CASSLAGYGYTF. The CDR3 DNA follows: TGCGCCAGCAGCTTGGCCGGCTATGGCTACACCTTC. Filled out from reference TRBV5-1 and TRBJ1-2, the complete variable domain reads KAGVTQTPRYLIKTRGQQVTLSCSPISGHRSVSWYQQTPGQGLQFLFEYFSETQRNKGNFPGRFSGRQFSNSRSEMNVSTLELGDSALYLCASSLAGYGYTFGSGTRLTVV.